This T cell receptor (beta chain) stems from a study of blood T cell repertoires in COVID-19. Across the whole study: There were acute and convalescent COVID-19 samples, and they came from the United States, Italy and Spain. PBMCs, B-cell-depleted T cells, or T cells provided the cDNA or gDNA that made up the material.

This CDR3 has 13 residues. Germline CDR1 and CDR2: SEHNR and FQNEAQ (reference sequence). The ends lost 6 bases at V and 7 bases at J; junction bases unmatched: 5. In the source study's methods: Using reference gene primer amplification, nucleated cell counts were estimated. This table comes from immunoSEQ multiplex PCR, and its TCRdb copy is limited to in-frame clones, with some not included. Clonal size and the V and J genes are those of that table, whereas D and trimming came from the DNA. There are almost 30,000 clones in the sample; 80% to 90% occur only once, and 9.9% lies in the top ten. What was sequenced was peripheral blood. This clonotype was sampled from a human donor in a cohort sampled during active COVID-19. J is TRBJ2-1 and V is TRBV7-9, with 8 bases that match TRBD2. In DNA form, the CDR3 reads TGTGCCAGCAGGCGGGGGGCGGGGAATGAGCAGTTCTTC. It translates to CASRRGAGNEQFF.